These T cell receptor beta chains were read from a single sample in a study of T cell repertoires in cytomegalovirus infection. TCRdb used MiXCR to reprocess the reads, holding one entry per CDR3 protein. The table includes approximately 190,000 distinct CDR3 sequences, 8% to 10% detected once. Sequences were obtained from PBMCs. The receptor set was obtained from a human donor in good health (CMV status not recorded). Some clones in this sample may be carry-over from other donors' samples. Each CDR3 is given with its conserved first and last residue. A D gene is named only where the DNA matches it firmly. Clone size is shown for a subset of rows, as once, few, many or a class of expanded clone.

many	TRBV7-2	TRBJ2-5	.	CASNKGAFGTQYF	TGTGCCAGCAACAAAGGGGCGTTTGGGACCCAGTACTTC
few	TRBV20-1	TRBJ2-3	TRBD2	CSARDRTSGPDTQYF	TGCAGTGCTAGAGATCGTACTAGCGGACCAGATACGCAGTATTTT
many	TRBV7-8	TRBJ2-6	.	CASSPASGKLSSGANVLTF	TGTGCCAGCAGCCCCGCCTCGGGAAAACTAAGCTCTGGGGCCAACGTCCTGACTTTC
many	TRBV12-3/TRBV12-4	TRBJ1-6	TRBD1	CASSFTAGTGSSPLHF	TGTGCCAGCAGTTTTACCGCCGGGACAGGGAGCTCACCCCTCCACTTT
.	TRBV4-3	TRBJ1-3	.	CASSQDRGLLGNTIYF	TGCGCCAGCAGCCAAGATCGGGGGCTCTTAGGAAACACCATATATTTT
few	TRBV28	TRBJ1-1	TRBD1	CASSPPGTGVTEAFF	TGTGCCAGCAGCCCCCCCGGGACAGGGGTCACTGAAGCTTTCTTT
many	TRBV7-2	TRBJ2-1	TRBD2	CASSSRGAGDGFYNEQFF	TGTGCCAGCAGCTCCCGGGGCGCGGGGGACGGATTTTACAATGAGCAGTTCTTC
.	TRBV11-2	TRBJ2-7	TRBD2	CASSFRLAGVQQYF	TGTGCCAGCAGCTTCCGGCTAGCGGGAGTTCAGCAGTACTTC
many	TRBV7-8	TRBJ2-7	TRBD1	CASSLGTGEFYEQYF	TGTGCCAGCAGCTTAGGGACAGGGGAGTTCTACGAGCAGTACTTC
.	TRBV7-2	TRBJ1-6	.	CVSSLVSLANNSPLRF	TGTGTCAGCAGCTTGGTCTCTTTAGCCAATAATTCACCCCTCCGCTTT
.	TRBV7-4	TRBJ1-4	.	CASSPSLVNEKLFF	TGTGCCAGCAGCCCCAGCCTTGTTAATGAAAAACTGTTTTTT
many	TRBV10-3	TRBJ1-5	TRBD1	CAISRTDRGQRGNQPQHF	TGTGCCATCAGTCGTACCGACAGGGGGCAGAGGGGCAATCAGCCCCAGCATTTT
many	TRBV7-2	TRBJ2-7	.	CASSFLAGELEQYF	TGTGCCAGCAGCTTCCTGGCCGGGGAGCTTGAGCAGTACTTC
.	TRBV11-2	TRBJ2-1	TRBD1	CASSLTWTGTYNEQFF	TGTGCCAGCAGCTTAACGTGGACAGGGACCTACAATGAGCAGTTCTTC
.	TRBV12-3/TRBV12-4	TRBJ2-4	.	CASSLGSGNKNIQYF	TGTGCCAGCAGTTTAGGATCAGGGAACAAAAACATTCAGTACTTC
many	TRBV7-2	TRBJ1-1	.	CASSLGHHQNTEAFF	TGTGCCAGCAGCTTAGGACACCATCAGAACACTGAAGCTTTCTTT
.	TRBV20-1	TRBJ2-4	.	CSARTVAKNIQYF	TGCAGTGCTAGGACAGTAGCCAAAAACATTCAGTACTTC
few	TRBV12-3/TRBV12-4	TRBJ1-3	.	CASLRVGNTIYF	TGTGCCAGTCTACGAGTCGGAAACACCATATATTTT
once	TRBV20-1	TRBJ2-3	TRBD2	CSARDPAGGPDTQYF	TGCAGTGCTAGAGATCCGGCGGGAGGGCCCGATACGCAGTATTTT
many	TRBV7-2	TRBJ1-5	.	CASSLVNQQPQHF	TGTGCCAGCAGCTTAGTTAATCAACAGCCCCAGCATTTT
few	TRBV12-3/TRBV12-4	TRBJ1-2	.	CASRGKYGYTF	TGTGCCAGCAGGGGAAAGTATGGCTACACCTTC
.	TRBV28	TRBJ1-1	.	CASSYGDGTEAFF	TGTGCCAGCAGTTACGGGGACGGCACTGAAGCTTTCTTT
.	TRBV11-3	TRBJ2-1	TRBD2	CASSPGTIYANEQFF	TGTGCCAGCAGCCCCGGGACTATTTACGCCAATGAGCAGTTCTTC
many	TRBV7-2	TRBJ2-7	.	CASSPFPRGSYEQYF	TGTGCCAGCAGCCCCTTCCCCCGGGGCTCCTACGAGCAGTACTTC
many	TRBV28	TRBJ1-1	.	CASSPSGKGLNTEAFF	TGTGCCAGCAGCCCCTCAGGGAAGGGCTTGAACACTGAAGCTTTCTTT
many	TRBV28	TRBJ1-1	.	CASSYRGTGLTGTEAFF	TGTGCCAGCAGTTACCGGGGCACAGGCCTAACGGGGACTGAAGCTTTCTTT
many	TRBV7-9	TRBJ1-5	.	CASSLNGDQPQHF	TGTGCCAGCAGCTTGAATGGTGATCAGCCCCAGCATTTT
.	TRBV5-1	TRBJ2-7	.	CASSLEPYYEQYF	TGCGCCAGCAGCTTGGAACCCTACTACGAGCAGTACTTC
many	TRBV7-8	TRBJ2-2	.	CASSLALLVGTGELFF	TGTGCCAGCAGCTTAGCGCTATTGGTCGGAACCGGGGAGCTGTTTTTT
many	TRBV6-2/TRBV6-3	TRBJ2-7	.	CASAQSGTVYEQYF	TGTGCCAGCGCACAGAGCGGGACAGTGTACGAGCAGTACTTC
.	TRBV20-1	TRBJ2-1	.	CSARAPPGQTMGRFF	TGCAGTGCTAGAGCCCCCCCGGGCCAGACGATGGGACGGTTCTTC
many	TRBV7-2	TRBJ2-6	.	CASSFTGTDYRANVLTF	TGTGCCAGCAGCTTTACAGGGACTGATTACCGGGCCAACGTCCTGACTTTC
many	TRBV4-3	TRBJ2-7	.	CASSQEGGLYEQYF	TGCGCCAGCAGCCAAGAGGGGGGACTCTACGAGCAGTACTTC
few	TRBV24-1	TRBJ2-7	.	CATSDSDAYEQYF	TGTGCCACCAGTGATTCGGATGCCTACGAGCAGTACTTC
many	TRBV7-2	TRBJ1-3	TRBD1	CASSSGQGGNTIYF	TGTGCCAGCAGCTCCGGACAGGGAGGAAACACCATATATTTT
many	TRBV11-3	TRBJ2-5	TRBD2	CASSLRIAGGLAETQYF	TGTGCCAGCAGCTTACGGATAGCGGGGGGGCTGGCCGAGACCCAGTACTTC
.	TRBV20-1	TRBJ1-5	.	CSASPSGGNQPQHF	TGCAGTGCTAGTCCCTCGGGGGGAAATCAGCCCCAGCATTTT
many	TRBV7-2	TRBJ2-7	.	CASSLSGEQYF	TGTGCCAGCAGCTTATCGGGTGAGCAGTACTTC
many	TRBV7-2	TRBJ2-5	.	CASSLGLETQYF	TGTGCCAGCAGCTTAGGGTTGGAGACCCAGTACTTC
many	TRBV28	TRBJ1-5	.	CASRIGRLNQPQHF	TGTGCCAGCAGAATCGGTCGATTGAATCAGCCCCAGCATTTT
few	TRBV6-2/TRBV6-3	TRBJ2-3	.	CASRSDKTITDTQYF	TGTGCCAGCAGATCGGACAAGACTATCACAGATACGCAGTATTTT